One and the same sample provided the 14 T cell receptor beta chains below, sequenced in a study of blood T cell repertoires in COVID-19. The repertoire was sequenced with immunoSEQ multiplex PCR; TCRdb's copy has only in-frame clones and lacks some. The sample lists tens of thousands of clones, about nine tenths occurring once. The sequenced material came from peripheral blood. The receptor source for this set is a woman of 80 years or more with active or convalescent COVID-19.

CDR3: CASSPTYQGDEQYF. The DNA of the CDR3 is TGTGCCAGCTCACCGACTTACCAAGGCGACGAGCAGTACTTC. V is TRBV18 and J is TRBJ2-7; D ambiguous. The V and J ends lost 3 bases and 5 bases respectively, with 14 bases between them. The length of the CDR3 is 14 residues. The germline V gene encodes CDR1 KGHSH and CDR2 LQKENI.

The chain employs TRBV21-1 and TRBJ1-2; the D call TRBD1 from the table was never checked on the DNA. TRBV21-1 constitutes a pseudogene. The CDR3 is 13 amino acids. Here the CDR3 reads CAIRVQGDYGYTF. The CDR3 nucleotides are TGTGCCATCCGAGTACAGGGAGACTATGGCTACACCTTC.

This rearrangement joins TRBV7-2 to TRBJ2-1; 7 nucleotides line up with TRBD2. Germline loops: CDR1 SGHTA, CDR2 FQGNSA. With 11 bases clipped from V and 4 bases from J, the junction kept 8 bases outside the gene matches. The CDR3 loop spans 13 amino acids. CDR3: CACRAGWYNEQFF. The CDR3 DNA reads as TGTGCCTGCCGAGCGGGGTGGTACAATGAGCAGTTCTTC.

This chain uses TRBV7-3 with TRBJ2-3; TRBD2 agrees at 12 bases. Trimming removed 2 bases from V and 2 bases from J; junction bases left unmatched: 2. Germline V gives CDR1 SGHTA, CDR2 FQGTGA. The CDR3 consists of 16 residues. This CDR3 reads CASSLGLAGITDTQYF. The CDR3 region has the DNA TGTGCCAGCAGCTTAGGACTAGCGGGGATCACAGATACGCAGTATTTT. Together with reference TRBV7-3 and TRBJ2-3, the CDR3 gives the full variable domain: GAGVSQTPSNKVTEKGKYVELRCDPISGHTALYWYRQSLGQGPEFLIYFQGTGAADDSGLPNDRFFAVRPEGSVSTLKIQRTERGDSAVYLCASSLGLAGITDTQYFGPGTRLTVL.

A few counts support this clone. V is TRBV18 and J is TRBJ1-1; the match to TRBD1 covers 7 bases. Germline V gene lookup returns CDR1 KGHSH and CDR2 LQKENI. The CDR3 has 14 amino acids. Losses at the gene ends were 2 bases for V and 7 bases for J; bases not matched to a gene: 7. The CDR3 spells CASSPEGQTIEAFF. CDR3 DNA: TGTGCCAGCTCACCAGAGGGACAGACAATTGAAGCTTTCTTT.

The chain couples TRBV29-1 to TRBJ1-1, with D maybe TRBD1 (6 bases). The germline V gene has CDR1 SQVTM and CDR2 ANQGSEA. The CDR3 spans 12 residues. Trimming removed 7 bases at V and 6 bases at J, with 15 bases between. The CDR3 spells CSARRGRSEAFF. The CDR3 DNA follows: TGCAGCGCCCGCAGGGGACGGTCTGAAGCTTTCTTT.

The chain couples TRBV4-1 to TRBJ2-1, with D possibly matching TRBD1 (6 bases). CDR3 length equals 18 residues. The germline CDR1 and CDR2 sequences are MGHRA and YSYEKL. V lost 4 bases and J lost 0, with 19 bases in between. The CDR3 DNA follows: TGCGCCAGCAGCCCGATACCCCGACAGGCAAGCTCCTACAATGAGCAGTTCTTC. Its protein product is CASSPIPRQASSYNEQFF.

The gene calls are TRBV7-9 and TRBJ1-2; TRBD1 is a possible D gene (5 bases). This CDR3 spans 17 amino acids. The V gene's germline CDR1 is SEHNR and CDR2 FQNEAQ (reference sequence). With 5 bases removed from V and 2 bases from J, the gap between germline ends came to 21 bases. CDR3 coding DNA: TGTGCCAGCAGCGCGGGACCCCTAATTGGGCCAAACTATGGCTACACCTTC. Translated, it gives CASSAGPLIGPNYGYTF.

This chain links TRBV30 with TRBJ1-6; 8 bases fit TRBD1. Trimming took 2 bases from V and 12 from J; bases not matched to a gene: 18. CDR1 GTSNPN and CDR2 SVGIG come from the germline V gene (reference sequence). This CDR3 has 17 amino acids. CDR3 residues: CAWSTQRADRGLGPLHF. DNA for the CDR3: TGTGCCTGGAGTACCCAACGGGCCGACAGGGGCCTAGGACCCCTCCACTTT.

This clone showed up just a few times. CDR3 sequence: CASSRDSRSEQYF. The CDR3 DNA is TGCGCCAGCAGCCGAGACAGCCGAAGCGAGCAGTACTTC. This rearrangement joins TRBV10-1 to TRBJ2-7, with D possibly matching TRBD1 (5 bases). V was trimmed by 6 bases and J by 6 bases, leaving 15 bases between them. CDR1 and CDR2 from the germline V gene are WNHNN and SYGVQD (reference sequence). The CDR3 consists of 13 residues.

This clone was counted once. The V gene is TRBV2, the J gene TRBJ1-5; D is perhaps TRBD1 (5 bases). Germline lookup yields CDR1 SNHLY and CDR2 FYNNEI. This CDR3 comprises 15 residues. Trimming shortened V by 4 bases and J by 5 bases, and 15 bases separated the two germline ends. The CDR3 spells CASSVGGRVYQPQHF. The CDR3 DNA reads TGTGCCAGCAGTGTCGGGGGGAGGGTTTATCAGCCCCAGCATTTT.

The chain joins TRBV3-1 (or the pseudogene TRBV3-2) to TRBJ1-6, with D hard to call. With 2 bases removed from V and 7 bases from J, the gap between germline ends came to 9 bases. In germline, CDR1 is LGHDT, CDR2 YNNKEL (reference sequence). The CDR3 is made up of 14 amino acids. In DNA, the CDR3 is TGTGCCAGCAGCCAAAATTCGGGAAATTCACCCCTCCACTTT. It yields the protein CASSQNSGNSPLHF.

The genes are TRBV11-2 and TRBJ2-5; D uncertain. The germline CDR1 and CDR2 sequences are SGHAT and FQNNGV. This CDR3 spans 12 amino acids. The ends were cut back, 8 bases at V and 5 bases at J, with 12 bases in the middle. Here the CDR3 DNA reads TGTGCCAGCGCTTTTCTCCGGGAGACCCAGTACTTC. This translates into CASAFLRETQYF.

This chain connects TRBV6-2 or TRBV6-3 to TRBJ2-3; D unresolved. The V end was cut by 2 bases, the J end by 2 bases, with 5 bases between. The CDR3 has 13 amino acids. Germline V CDR1 and CDR2: MNHEY, SVGEGT. The CDR3 DNA reads as TGTGCCAGCAGTTACACAGTCACAGATACGCAGTATTTT. This encodes CASSYTVTDTQYF.